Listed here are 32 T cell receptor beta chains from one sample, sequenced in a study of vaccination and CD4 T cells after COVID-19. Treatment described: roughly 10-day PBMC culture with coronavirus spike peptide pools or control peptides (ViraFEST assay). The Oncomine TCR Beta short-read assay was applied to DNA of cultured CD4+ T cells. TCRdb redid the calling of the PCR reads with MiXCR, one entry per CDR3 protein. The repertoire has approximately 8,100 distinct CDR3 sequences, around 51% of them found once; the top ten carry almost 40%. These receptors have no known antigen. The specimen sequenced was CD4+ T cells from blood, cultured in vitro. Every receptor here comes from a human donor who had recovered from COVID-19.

The CDR3 nucleotides read TGCAGTGCTAGCCCTGGGGCCAACGTCCTGACTTTC. It yields the protein CSASPGANVLTF. This chain joins TRBV20-1 and TRBJ2-6; D is undetermined. Trimming left V 3 bases short and J 2 bases short, with 2 bases between. The CDR3 has 12 amino acids. Germline V gives CDR1 DFQATT, CDR2 SNEGSKA (reference sequence).

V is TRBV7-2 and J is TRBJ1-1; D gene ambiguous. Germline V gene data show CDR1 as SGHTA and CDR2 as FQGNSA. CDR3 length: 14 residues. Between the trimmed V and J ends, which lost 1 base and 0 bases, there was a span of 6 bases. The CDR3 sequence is CASSLVRVNTEAFF. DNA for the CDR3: TGTGCCAGCAGCTTAGTTCGCGTGAACACTGAAGCTTTCTTT. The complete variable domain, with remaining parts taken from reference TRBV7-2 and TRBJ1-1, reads GAGVSQSPSNKVTEKGKDVELRCDPISGHTALYWYRQSLGQGLEFLIYFQGNSAPDKSGLPSDRFSAERTGGSVSTLTIQRTQQEDSAVYLCASSLVRVNTEAFFGQGTRLTVV.

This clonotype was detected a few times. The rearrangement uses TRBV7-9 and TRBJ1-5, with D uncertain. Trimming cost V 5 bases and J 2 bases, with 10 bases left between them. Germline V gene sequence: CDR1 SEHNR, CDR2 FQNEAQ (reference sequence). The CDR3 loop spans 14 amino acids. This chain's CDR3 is CASSQDGGNQPQHF. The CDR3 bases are TGTGCCAGCAGCCAGGATGGGGGCAATCAGCCCCAGCATTTT.

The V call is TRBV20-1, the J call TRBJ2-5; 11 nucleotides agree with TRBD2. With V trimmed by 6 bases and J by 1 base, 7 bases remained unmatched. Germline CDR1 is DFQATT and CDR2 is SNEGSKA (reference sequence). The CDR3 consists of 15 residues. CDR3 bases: TGCAGTGCGAACCGACTAGCGGGGACCCAAGAGACCCAGTACTTC. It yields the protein CSANRLAGTQETQYF.

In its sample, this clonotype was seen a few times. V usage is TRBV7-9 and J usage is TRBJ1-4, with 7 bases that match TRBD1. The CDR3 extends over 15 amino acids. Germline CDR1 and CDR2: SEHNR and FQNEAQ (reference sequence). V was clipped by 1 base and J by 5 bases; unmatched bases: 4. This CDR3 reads CASSLGNRGNEKLFF. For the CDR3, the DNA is TGTGCCAGCAGCTTAGGGAACAGGGGCAATGAAAAACTGTTTTTT.

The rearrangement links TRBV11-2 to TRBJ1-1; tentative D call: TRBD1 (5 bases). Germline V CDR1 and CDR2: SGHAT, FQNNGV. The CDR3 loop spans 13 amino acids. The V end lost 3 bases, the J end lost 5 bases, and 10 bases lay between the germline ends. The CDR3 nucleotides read TGTGCCAGCAGCTTGTCAGGGCGGACTGAAGCTTTCTTT. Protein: CASSLSGRTEAFF.

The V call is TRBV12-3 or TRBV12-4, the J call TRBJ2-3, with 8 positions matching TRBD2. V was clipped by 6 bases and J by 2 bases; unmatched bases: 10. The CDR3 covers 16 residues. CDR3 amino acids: CASRVGSSGNTDTQYF. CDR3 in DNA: TGTGCCAGCAGAGTAGGGAGTAGCGGGAACACAGATACGCAGTATTTT.

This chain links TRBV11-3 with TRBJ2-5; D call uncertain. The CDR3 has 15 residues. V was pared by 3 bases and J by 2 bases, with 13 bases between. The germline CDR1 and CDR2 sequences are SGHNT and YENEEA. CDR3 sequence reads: CASSFLLQTQETQYF. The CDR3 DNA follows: TGTGCCAGCAGCTTTCTTTTACAGACTCAAGAGACCCAGTACTTC.

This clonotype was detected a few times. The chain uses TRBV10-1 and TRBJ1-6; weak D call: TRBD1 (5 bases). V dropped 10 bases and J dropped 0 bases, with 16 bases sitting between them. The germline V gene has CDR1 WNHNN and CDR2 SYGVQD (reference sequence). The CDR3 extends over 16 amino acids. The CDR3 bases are TGCGCCACCTACCAGGAGGGGAGCTCCTATAATTCACCCCTCCACTTT. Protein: CATYQEGSSYNSPLHF.

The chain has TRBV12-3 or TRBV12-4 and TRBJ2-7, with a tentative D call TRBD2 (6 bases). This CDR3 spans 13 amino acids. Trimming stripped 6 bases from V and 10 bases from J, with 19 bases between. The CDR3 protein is CASSLAGSSLQYF. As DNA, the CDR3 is TGTGCCAGCAGCCTCGCCGGGAGCAGTCTACAGTACTTC.

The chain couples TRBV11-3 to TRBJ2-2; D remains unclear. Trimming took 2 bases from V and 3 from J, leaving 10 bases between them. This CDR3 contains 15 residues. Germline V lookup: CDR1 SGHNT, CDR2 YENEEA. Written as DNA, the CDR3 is TGTGCCAGCAGCTTATCTCTAGGCGACACCGGGGAGCTGTTTTTT. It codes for CASSLSLGDTGELFF.

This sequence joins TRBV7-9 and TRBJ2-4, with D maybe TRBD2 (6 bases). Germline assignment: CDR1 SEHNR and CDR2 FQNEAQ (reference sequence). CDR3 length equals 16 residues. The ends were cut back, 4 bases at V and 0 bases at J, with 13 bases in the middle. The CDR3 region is CASSYGTGLAKNIQYF. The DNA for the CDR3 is TGTGCCAGCAGCTATGGGACTGGGCTAGCCAAAAACATTCAGTACTTC. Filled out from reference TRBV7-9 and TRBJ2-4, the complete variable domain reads DTGVSQNPRHKITKRGQNVTFRCDPISEHNRLYWYRQTLGQGPEFLTYFQNEAQLEKSRLLSDRFSAERPKGSFSTLEIQRTEQGDSAMYLCASSYGTGLAKNIQYFGAGTRLSVL.

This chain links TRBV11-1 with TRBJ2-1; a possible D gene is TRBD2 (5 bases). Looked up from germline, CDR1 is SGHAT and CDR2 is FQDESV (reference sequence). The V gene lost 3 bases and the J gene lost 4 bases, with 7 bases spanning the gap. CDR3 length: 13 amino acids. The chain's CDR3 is CASSLDFYNEQFF. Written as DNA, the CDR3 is TGTGCCAGCAGCTTGGACTTTTACAATGAGCAGTTCTTC.

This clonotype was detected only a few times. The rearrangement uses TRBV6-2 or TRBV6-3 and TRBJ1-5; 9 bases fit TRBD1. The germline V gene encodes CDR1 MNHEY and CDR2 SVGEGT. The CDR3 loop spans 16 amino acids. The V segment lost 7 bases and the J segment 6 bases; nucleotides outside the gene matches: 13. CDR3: CASNGPGQGFSQPQHF. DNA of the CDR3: TGTGCCAGCAACGGACCGGGACAGGGATTCTCTCAGCCCCAGCATTTT.

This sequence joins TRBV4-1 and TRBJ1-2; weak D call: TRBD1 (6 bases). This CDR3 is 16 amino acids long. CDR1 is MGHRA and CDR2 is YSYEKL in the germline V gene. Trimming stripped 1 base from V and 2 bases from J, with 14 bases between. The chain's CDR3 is CASSQVGGRGNYGYTF. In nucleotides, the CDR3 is TGCGCCAGCAGCCAAGTGGGGGGCAGGGGCAACTATGGCTACACCTTC.

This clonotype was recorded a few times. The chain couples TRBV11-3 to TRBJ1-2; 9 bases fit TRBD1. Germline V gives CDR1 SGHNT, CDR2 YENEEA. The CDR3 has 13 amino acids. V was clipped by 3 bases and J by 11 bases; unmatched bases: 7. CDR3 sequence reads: CASSFAGQGSYTF. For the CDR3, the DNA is TGTGCCAGCAGCTTCGCGGGACAGGGCAGTTACACCTTC.

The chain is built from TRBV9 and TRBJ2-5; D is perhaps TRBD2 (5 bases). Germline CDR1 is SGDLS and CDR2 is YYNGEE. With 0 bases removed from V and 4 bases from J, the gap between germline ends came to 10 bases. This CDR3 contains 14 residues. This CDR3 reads CASSVEFAGETQYF. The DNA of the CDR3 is TGTGCCAGCAGCGTAGAGTTTGCGGGAGAGACCCAGTACTTC. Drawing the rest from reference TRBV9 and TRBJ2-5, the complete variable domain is DSGVTQTPKHLITATGQRVTLRCSPRSGDLSVYWYQQSLDQGLQFLIQYYNGEERAKGNILERFSAQQFPDLHSELNLSSLELGDSALYFCASSVEFAGETQYFGPGTRLLVL.

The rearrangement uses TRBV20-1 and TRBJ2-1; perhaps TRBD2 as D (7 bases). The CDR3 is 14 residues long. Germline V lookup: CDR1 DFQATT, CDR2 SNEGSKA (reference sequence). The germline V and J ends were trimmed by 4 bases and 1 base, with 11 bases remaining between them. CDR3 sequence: CSATGGRSYNEQFF. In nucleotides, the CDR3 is TGCAGTGCTACGGGGGGCCGATCCTACAATGAGCAGTTCTTC.

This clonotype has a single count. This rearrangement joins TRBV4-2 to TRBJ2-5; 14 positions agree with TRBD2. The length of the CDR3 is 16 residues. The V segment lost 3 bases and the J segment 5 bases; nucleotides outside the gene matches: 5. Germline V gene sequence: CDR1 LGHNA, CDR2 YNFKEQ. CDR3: CASSHGTSGGGETQYF. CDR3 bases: TGTGCCAGCAGCCATGGGACTAGCGGGGGCGGGGAGACCCAGTACTTC.

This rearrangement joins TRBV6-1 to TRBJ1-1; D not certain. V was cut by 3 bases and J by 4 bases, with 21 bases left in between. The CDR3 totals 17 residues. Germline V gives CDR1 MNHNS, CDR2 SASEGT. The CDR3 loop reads CASSDPPPLSAGTEAFF. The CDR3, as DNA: TGTGCCAGCAGTGACCCCCCCCCACTTTCAGCGGGCACTGAAGCTTTCTTT.

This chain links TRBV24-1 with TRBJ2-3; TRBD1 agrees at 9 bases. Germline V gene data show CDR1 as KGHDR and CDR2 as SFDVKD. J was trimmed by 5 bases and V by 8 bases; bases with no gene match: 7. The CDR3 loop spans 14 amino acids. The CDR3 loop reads CATNPTGGIDTQYF. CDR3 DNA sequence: TGTGCCACCAACCCAACAGGGGGCATAGATACGCAGTATTTT.

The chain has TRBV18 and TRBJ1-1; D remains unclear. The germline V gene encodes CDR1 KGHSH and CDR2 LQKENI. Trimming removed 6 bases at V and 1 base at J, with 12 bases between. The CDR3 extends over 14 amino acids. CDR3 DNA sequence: TGTGCCAGCTCCCCAACCCGACAGAACACTGAAGCTTTCTTT. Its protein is CASSPTRQNTEAFF.

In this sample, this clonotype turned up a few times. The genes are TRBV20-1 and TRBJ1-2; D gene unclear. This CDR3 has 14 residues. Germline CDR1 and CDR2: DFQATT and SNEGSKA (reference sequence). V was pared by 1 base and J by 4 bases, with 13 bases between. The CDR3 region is CSARVPPDVYGYTF. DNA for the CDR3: TGCAGTGCTAGAGTACCACCGGACGTCTATGGCTACACCTTC.

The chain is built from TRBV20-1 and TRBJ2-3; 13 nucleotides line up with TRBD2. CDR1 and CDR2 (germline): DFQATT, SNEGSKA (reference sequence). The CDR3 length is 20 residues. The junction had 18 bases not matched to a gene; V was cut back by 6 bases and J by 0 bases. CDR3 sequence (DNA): TGCAGTGCCCTAGCTAGATCGACTAGCGGGAGGAGGGTTAGCACAGATACGCAGTATTTT. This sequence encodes CSALARSTSGRRVSTDTQYF.

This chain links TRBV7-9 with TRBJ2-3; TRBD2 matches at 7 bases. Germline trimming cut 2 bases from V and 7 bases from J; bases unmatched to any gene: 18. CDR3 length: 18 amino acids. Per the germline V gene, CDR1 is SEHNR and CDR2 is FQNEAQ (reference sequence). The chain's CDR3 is CASSLRLAHLYPPNTQYF. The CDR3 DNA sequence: TGTGCCAGCAGCTTAAGACTAGCCCACCTGTATCCACCCAATACGCAGTATTTT.

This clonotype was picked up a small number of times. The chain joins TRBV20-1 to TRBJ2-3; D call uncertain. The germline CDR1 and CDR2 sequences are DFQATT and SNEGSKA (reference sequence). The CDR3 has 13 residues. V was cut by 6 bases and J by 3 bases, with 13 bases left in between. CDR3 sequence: CSADNGPTDTQYF. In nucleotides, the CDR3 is TGCAGTGCAGACAACGGCCCTACAGATACGCAGTATTTT.

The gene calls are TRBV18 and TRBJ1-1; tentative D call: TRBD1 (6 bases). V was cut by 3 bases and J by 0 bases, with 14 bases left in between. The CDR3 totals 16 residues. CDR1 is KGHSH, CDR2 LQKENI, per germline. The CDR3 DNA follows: TGTGCCAGCTCACCGTCTCGTAGGGGGGTGAACACTGAAGCTTTCTTT. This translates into CASSPSRRGVNTEAFF.

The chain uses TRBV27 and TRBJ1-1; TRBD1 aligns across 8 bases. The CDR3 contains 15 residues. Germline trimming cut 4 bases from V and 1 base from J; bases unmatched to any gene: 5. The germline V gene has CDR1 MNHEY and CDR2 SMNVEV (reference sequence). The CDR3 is CASSSWDRRNTEAFF. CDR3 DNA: TGTGCCAGCAGTTCTTGGGACAGGAGGAACACTGAAGCTTTCTTT.

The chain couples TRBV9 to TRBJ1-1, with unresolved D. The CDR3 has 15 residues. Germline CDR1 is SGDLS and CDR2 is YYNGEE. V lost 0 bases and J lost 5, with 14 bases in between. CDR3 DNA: TGTGCCAGCAGCGTAGACACATCCCGGGAGACTGAAGCTTTCTTT. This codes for CASSVDTSRETEAFF.

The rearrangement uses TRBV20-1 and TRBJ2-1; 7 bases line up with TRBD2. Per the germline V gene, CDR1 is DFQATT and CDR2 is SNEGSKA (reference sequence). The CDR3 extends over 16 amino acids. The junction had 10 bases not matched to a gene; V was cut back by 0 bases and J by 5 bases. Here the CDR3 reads CSARDPQGLYHNEQFF. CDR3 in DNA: TGCAGTGCTAGAGATCCCCAGGGACTATATCACAATGAGCAGTTCTTC.

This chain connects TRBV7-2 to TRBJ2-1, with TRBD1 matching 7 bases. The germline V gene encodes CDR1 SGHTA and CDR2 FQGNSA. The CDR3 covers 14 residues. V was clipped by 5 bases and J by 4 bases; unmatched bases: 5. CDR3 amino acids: CASSTRDRYNEQFF. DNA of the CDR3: TGTGCCAGCAGCACCCGGGACAGATACAATGAGCAGTTCTTC. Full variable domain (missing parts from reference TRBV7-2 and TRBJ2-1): GAGVSQSPSNKVTEKGKDVELRCDPISGHTALYWYRQSLGQGLEFLIYFQGNSAPDKSGLPSDRFSAERTGGSVSTLTIQRTQQEDSAVYLCASSTRDRYNEQFFGPGTRLTVL.

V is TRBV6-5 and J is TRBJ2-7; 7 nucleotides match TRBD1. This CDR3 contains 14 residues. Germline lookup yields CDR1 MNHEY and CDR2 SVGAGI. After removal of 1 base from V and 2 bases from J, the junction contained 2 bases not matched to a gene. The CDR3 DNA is TGTGCCAGCAGTTACTGGACAGGTACCTACGAGCAGTACTTC. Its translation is CASSYWTGTYEQYF.